A selection of T cell receptor beta chains follows, all from one sample in a study of graft-versus-host responses after intestinal transplantation. Sequencing used immunoSEQ multiplex PCR; TCRdb keeps in-frame clones, though not all of them. Of tens of thousands of clones in the sample, 91% were seen once. These receptors are not linked to any known antigen. Sequences were derived from unstimulated CD4+ T cells sorted from spleen or lymph node cells, sampled before intestinal transplant. All receptors derive from a human donor who received an intestinal transplant. The CDR3 runs from the conserved cysteine through the conserved F or W. D genes are given only for firm matches. The size of a clone is reported for some rows only, either as once, few or many, or as a class for expanded clones.

abundance	j_gene	v_gene	len	d_gene	CDR3nt	CDR3aa
-	TRBJ1-2	TRBV4-3	15	TRBD1	TGCGCCAGCAGCCAAGATCGACAGGGTGGGCGTGGCTACACCTTC	CASSQDRQGGRGYTF
-	TRBJ1-4	TRBV5-1	13	-	TGCGCCAGCAGCCGGGACACGGATGAAAAACTGTTTTTT	CASSRDTDEKLFF
-	TRBJ2-1	TRBV7-8	17	-	TGTGCCAGCAGCTTAGCCAAACCGGGAGTCCTGTACAATGAGCAGTTCTTC	CASSLAKPGVLYNEQFF
few	TRBJ1-5	TRBV2	16	TRBD1	TGTGCCAGCAGTGAAAATCCCAACAGGGGGAGTCAGCCCCAGCATTTT	CASSENPNRGSQPQHF
-	TRBJ2-7	TRBV7-2	15	-	TGTGCCAGCAGCGCCTCCGGGGTGCTCCTGGACGAGCAGTACTTC	CASSASGVLLDEQYF
once	TRBJ1-2	TRBV30	13	TRBD1	TGTGCCTGGAGGGGACAGGGAACGGATGGCTACACCTTC	CAWRGQGTDGYTF
-	TRBJ2-3	TRBV7-2	15	-	TGTGCCAGCAGCTTACAACAGATAAGCACAGATACGCAGTATTTT	CASSLQQISTDTQYF
-	TRBJ1-3	TRBV19	14	TRBD1	TGTGCCAGCCGGATGACAGGGACAGGAAACACCATATATTTT	CASRMTGTGNTIYF
-	TRBJ2-3	TRBV7-6	17	TRBD2	TGTGCCAGCAGCTTACTAAGCCTAGCGGGGGGGCGTGATACGCAGTATTTT	CASSLLSLAGGRDTQYF
-	TRBJ1-1	TRBV5-5	15	-	TGTGCCAGCAGCTTAACGCCGGGGATGAACACTGAAGCTTTCTTT	CASSLTPGMNTEAFF
-	TRBJ2-3	TRBV13	16	TRBD2	TGTGCCAGCACTTCCGTAGCGGGGGGTGGCACAGATACGCAGTATTTT	CASTSVAGGGTDTQYF
once	TRBJ1-1	TRBV7-5	10	-	TGTGTCAGAAGCCTAAGAGGGGCTTTCTTT	CVRSLRGAFF
once	TRBJ2-1	TRBV9	14	-	TGTGCCAGCAGCTCCTCACCACTAGTTGGTGAGCAGTTCTTC	CASSSSPLVGEQFF
-	TRBJ1-6	TRBV4-3	15	-	TGCGCCAGCAGCCAAGTCTCCGGGTCTGATTCACCCCTCCACTTT	CASSQVSGSDSPLHF
-	TRBJ2-7	TRBV4-3	15	TRBD1	TGCGCCAGCAGCCAAGAAGGAGCAGGGGGCTTCGAGCAGTACTTC	CASSQEGAGGFEQYF
once	TRBJ1-1	TRBV7-8	18	TRBD1	TGTGCCAGCAGCTTTACCGGACAGGGGCCTTCTTCGAAGACTGAAGCTTTCTTT	CASSFTGQGPSSKTEAFF
-	TRBJ2-1	TRBV11-2	16	TRBD2	TGTGCCAGCAGCACTCGGACTAGCGGGACCTACAATGAGCAGTTCTTC	CASSTRTSGTYNEQFF
-	TRBJ2-3	TRBV6-5	15	TRBD1	TGTGCCAGCAGTTACTCGAGACAGGGGGTTTTTGAGCAGTATTTT	CASSYSRQGVFEQYF
-	TRBJ2-7	TRBV7-2	19	TRBD1	TGTGCCAGCAGCTTAGTAGTGGGGACAGGGACAGCAAGCTCCTACGAGCAGTACTTC	CASSLVVGTGTASSYEQYF
few	TRBJ1-3	TRBV7-9	16	-	TGTGCCAGCAGCTTATTCCATGGGGCAGGTGGAAACACCATATATTTT	CASSLFHGAGGNTIYF
-	TRBJ1-2	TRBV19	20	TRBD1	TGTGCCAGTAGTATATTCGGAAGCGCCGGGACAGGGGGGACTAACTATGGCTACACCTTC	CASSIFGSAGTGGTNYGYTF
-	TRBJ1-6	TRBV15	13	-	TGTGCCACCAGCAAAGGACAGAAGAGGCCCCTCCACTTT	CATSKGQKRPLHF
once	TRBJ2-1	TRBV30	16	TRBD1	TGTGCCTGGAGTGACCGAGACAGGGGGAAGTACAATGAGCAGTTCTTC	CAWSDRDRGKYNEQFF
-	TRBJ2-7	TRBV11-3	15	TRBD2	TGTGCCAGCAGCCCTCTAGCGGGGATGACTTACGAGCAGTACTTC	CASSPLAGMTYEQYF
-	TRBJ1-4	TRBV10-2	13	-	TGCGCCAGCACCGGGACTTTAGGCGAAAAACTGTTTTTT	CASTGTLGEKLFF
-	TRBJ2-1	TRBV11-2	14	-	TGTGCCAGCAGCCCGCGAATAGCCGACCATGAGCAGTTCTTC	CASSPRIADHEQFF
-	TRBJ2-4	TRBV7-2	17	TRBD2	TGTGCCAGCAGTCCCGGAGGCGGGGGGGGGCTAAAAAACATTCAGTACTTC	CASSPGGGGGLKNIQYF
-	TRBJ2-4	TRBV5-1	15	-	TGCGCCAGCAGCGAAAATCCAGGGCAGCTAAACATTCAGTACTTC	CASSENPGQLNIQYF
-	TRBJ1-1	TRBV2	17	TRBD1	TGTGCCAGCAGCGCCATACAGGGGCTTAAGGGGAATTCTGAAGCTTTCTTT	CASSAIQGLKGNSEAFF
-	TRBJ2-1	TRBV18	16	TRBD2	TGTGCCAGCTCACCACGGCAGCGGGGGGTAGGAGATGAGCAGTTCTTC	CASSPRQRGVGDEQFF
-	TRBJ2-1	TRBV19	15	TRBD2	TGTGCCAGTAGTATAAGCGGGGGGGCGGGGGATGAGCAGTTCTTC	CASSISGGAGDEQFF
-	TRBJ2-1	TRBV7-2	16	-	TGTGCCAGCAGCTCCAACAGGGTTCTGCGCTACAATGAGCAGTTCTTC	CASSSNRVLRYNEQFF
-	TRBJ2-6	TRBV7-6	19	-	TGTGCCAGCAGCTTGCATGGCAGGGGGGTATTGTCTGGGGCCAACGTCCTGACTTTC	CASSLHGRGVLSGANVLTF
-	TRBJ2-5	TRBV5-1	13	-	TGCGCCAGCAGCTGGACAGCCCAAGAGACCCAGTACTTC	CASSWTAQETQYF
-	TRBJ1-4	TRBV7-9	12	-	TGTGCCAGCAGCCAATCGGGGGAAAAACTGTTTTTT	CASSQSGEKLFF